A selection of T cell receptor beta chains follows, all from one sample in a study of regulatory T cells in long-lasting Graves disease. A single record per CDR3 protein comes from TCRdb applying MiXCR to the multiplex PCR reads. The sample yields roughly 400,000 distinct CDR3 sequences, around 23% seen once. The input for sequencing was peripheral blood mononuclear cells (PBMCs), taken when the disease was refractory, from a patient treated with antithyroid drugs. The source is a female donor with Graves disease. Each CDR3 is given with its conserved first and last residue. The order of the fields is CDR3 DNA, CDR3 protein, clone size, D gene, J gene, V gene. A D gene is named only where the DNA matches it firmly. Some rows have no size entry. The others give once, few or many, or a class for an expanded clone.

TGTGCCTGGAACGGCAGGGAGAATCAGCCCCAGCATTTT,CAWNGRENQPQHF,many,NA,TRBJ1-5,TRBV30
TGTGCCAGCAGCCCGTCGGGGACAGGGGTCTACGAGCAGTACTTC,CASSPSGTGVYEQYF,many,TRBD1,TRBJ2-7,TRBV11-2
TGTGCCAGCAGCCAATATTCGGGGAACACCGGGGAGCTGTTTTTT,CASSQYSGNTGELFF,NA,NA,TRBJ2-2,TRBV4-2
TGTGCCAGCAGTCCCGGACAGGGAGCAGGACAGCCCCAGCATTTT,CASSPGQGAGQPQHF,many,TRBD1,TRBJ1-5,TRBV12-3/TRBV12-4
TGTGCCAGCAGCCCACCGCTCAGGGGGTATAATACTGAAGCTTTCTTT,CASSPPLRGYNTEAFF,NA,TRBD1,TRBJ1-1,TRBV6-1
TGTGCCAGCAGGACGACCAGCTCAGATACGCAGTATTTT,CASRTTSSDTQYF,once,NA,TRBJ2-3,TRBV7-2
TGTGCCAGCAGTGAATACTTCACTAGCGGGAGCGACGAGCAGTACTTC,CASSEYFTSGSDEQYF,many,TRBD2,TRBJ2-7,TRBV25-1
TGTGCCAGCACGCCTGGCCCCGGGGGGACAGGGCAAACCCAAGAGACCCAGTACTTC,CASTPGPGGTGQTQETQYF,many,TRBD1,TRBJ2-5,TRBV28
TGTGCCACCAGCAGAGAATTGGCGGGACAGATCTACAATGAGCAGTTCTTC,CATSRELAGQIYNEQFF,NA,NA,TRBJ2-1,TRBV15
TGTGCCATCAGTGAAGGGGATGAAGCTTTCTTT,CAISEGDEAFF,NA,NA,TRBJ1-1,TRBV10-3
TGTGCCAGCAGCTTAGGGCAGTCTACTAATGAAAAACTGTTTTTT,CASSLGQSTNEKLFF,few,NA,TRBJ1-4,TRBV7-9
TGTGCCAGCAGCCCTCGGACAGACACCTATGGCTACACCTTC,CASSPRTDTYGYTF,many,NA,TRBJ1-2,TRBV7-2
TGTGCCAGCAGATTGGATCCCCCATCTGAAGCTTTCTTT,CASRLDPPSEAFF,many,NA,TRBJ1-1,TRBV27
TGCGCCAGCAGCTTTAACAGCAACACCGGGGAGCTGTTTTTT,CASSFNSNTGELFF,few,NA,TRBJ2-2,TRBV5-1
TGTGCCAGCAGTTTCCAGGACGGATCCTACGAGCAGTACTTC,CASSFQDGSYEQYF,many,NA,TRBJ2-7,TRBV27
TGCGCCAGCTCCCCCCCGCCCGGGAGGGTGGACGAGCAGTACTTC,CASSPPPGRVDEQYF,few,TRBD2,TRBJ2-7,TRBV10-2
TGCGCCAGCAGCCAAGAATCGGGGCTTTTGACCTACGAGCAGTACTTC,CASSQESGLLTYEQYF,few,NA,TRBJ2-7,TRBV4-1
TGCGCCAGCAGCGGGACACTTGATCAGCCCCAGCATTTT,CASSGTLDQPQHF,NA,NA,TRBJ1-5,TRBV4-1
TGTGCCAGCAGTGAAGCGCTGAGCAGTAGCACAGATACGCAGTATTTT,CASSEALSSSTDTQYF,few,NA,TRBJ2-3,TRBV2
TGTGCCAGCAGTGAATTTGGGCAGACCCAGTACTTC,CASSEFGQTQYF,many,NA,TRBJ2-5,TRBV6-1
TGTGCCATCAGTAGGGCAGGCTACGAGCAGTACTTC,CAISRAGYEQYF,many,NA,TRBJ2-7,TRBV10-3
TGTGCCAGCATTCGACCGGGACTAGCGGGAGGAGAGACCCAGTACTTC,CASIRPGLAGGETQYF,many,TRBD2,TRBJ2-5,TRBV28
TGTGCCAGCAGTTTATGGCGGCGATACGAGCAGTACTTC,CASSLWRRYEQYF,many,NA,TRBJ2-7,TRBV12-3/TRBV12-4
TGTGCCAGCAGCCAAATCGTAGGGAAACAGGGGGCTCTTCACACTGAAGCTTTCTTT,CASSQIVGKQGALHTEAFF,few,TRBD1,TRBJ1-1,TRBV3-1
TGTGCCAGCAGGAGCGACGTGAGCTCCTACGAGCAGTACTTC,CASRSDVSSYEQYF,many,NA,TRBJ2-7,TRBV28
TGCGCCAGCAGCGAGACAGGGGGCACTTATGGCTACACCTTC,CASSETGGTYGYTF,many,TRBD1,TRBJ1-2,TRBV5-1
TGTGCCAGCAGCCGCGGGGAGAACTATGGCTACACCTTC,CASSRGENYGYTF,many,NA,TRBJ1-2,TRBV28
TGCAGCGTTGCAACCGGGACTAACCCTGGAAACACCATATATTTT,CSVATGTNPGNTIYF,NA,NA,TRBJ1-3,TRBV29-1